A selection of T cell receptor beta chains follows, all from one sample in a study of blood T cell repertoires in COVID-19. Using immunoSEQ multiplex PCR, the repertoire was profiled, and TCRdb retains in-frame clones only, with some absent. Among hundreds of thousands of clones, about 89% were seen once, and the ten largest hold about 7.8%. The sample consisted of peripheral blood. Receptors were obtained from a woman between 45 and 65 years old who had recovered from COVID-19. Both conserved end residues are part of each CDR3. The D gene is left open where the match is weak. Only part of the rows carry a size: once, few, many, or a class if the clone is expanded.

j_call | cdr3_length | clone_size | d_call | v_call | cdr3_nt | cdr3_aa
TRBJ1-6 | 14 | . | . | TRBV5-6 | TGTGCCAGCAGCTTGGGCAGAAATAATTCACCCCTCCACTTT | CASSLGRNNSPLHF
TRBJ1-4 | 14 | few | . | TRBV6-5 | TGTGCCAGCAGTTACCGGGGGTTGGGGGAAAAACTGTTTTTT | CASSYRGLGEKLFF
TRBJ1-6 | 9 | few | . | TRBV5-4 | TGTGCCAGCAGGGCTCCCCTCCACTTT | CASRAPLHF
TRBJ2-1 | 12 | . | . | TRBV2 | TGTGCCAGCAAAGGACTGGACAATGAGCAGTTCTTC | CASKGLDNEQFF
TRBJ1-2 | 15 | . | . | TRBV10-3 | TGTGCCATCAGTGCCGGGACTGGGGGGAACTATGGCTACACCTTC | CAISAGTGGNYGYTF
TRBJ2-7 | 15 | . | TRBD1 | TRBV20-1 | TGCAGTGCTAGTGACCGGGACAGGAATCTCTACGAGCAGTACTTC | CSASDRDRNLYEQYF
TRBJ2-5 | 16 | . | TRBD2 | TRBV5-1 | TGCGCCAGCAGCTTGGACGCTAGCGGGAGTAGTGAGACCCAGTACTTC | CASSLDASGSSETQYF
TRBJ2-5 | 10 | . | . | TRBV5-1 | TGCGCCACCGCTGCCGGGACACGCCACTTC | CATAAGTRHF
TRBJ2-3 | 16 | . | . | TRBV4-2 | TGTGCCAGCAGCCAAGGCGCAAGCGGTGGGACAGATACGCAGTATTTT | CASSQGASGGTDTQYF
TRBJ1-5 | 14 | . | . | TRBV28 | TGTGCCAGCAGTCATTACAGGCTAAATCAGCCCCAGCATTTT | CASSHYRLNQPQHF
TRBJ1-1 | 16 | once | . | TRBV4-1 | TGCGCCAGCAGCCAAGATTTAGTGACTGTGAACACTGAAGCTTTCTTT | CASSQDLVTVNTEAFF
TRBJ1-5 | 14 | few | . | TRBV24-1 | TGTGCCACCAGTGGCCACAGGGACAATCAGCCCCAGCATTTT | CATSGHRDNQPQHF
TRBJ1-5 | 15 | . | TRBD1 | TRBV9 | TGTGCCAGCAGCCCAGGACAGGGGGCAGGTCAGCCCCAGCATTTT | CASSPGQGAGQPQHF
TRBJ2-3 | 18 | . | . | TRBV15 | TGTGCCACCAGCAGAGATAGTACCCGCCGGAGGAGTGGAGATACGCAGTATTTT | CATSRDSTRRRSGDTQYF
TRBJ1-2 | 13 | few | . | TRBV18 | TGTGCCAGCTCTCAGGGTTCAAACTATGGCTACACCTTC | CASSQGSNYGYTF
TRBJ2-7 | 16 | . | TRBD2 | TRBV7-2 | TGTGCCAGCAGCTTAGACGGGGGAGGGTTCTCCTACGAGCAGTACTTC | CASSLDGGGFSYEQYF
TRBJ2-7 | 16 | . | . | TRBV3-1/TRBV3-2 | TGTGCCAGCAGCCAAGTTCCGGGGTCCGTGAGTGACGAGCAGTACTTC | CASSQVPGSVSDEQYF
TRBJ2-7 | 15 | . | TRBD1 | TRBV11-2 | TGTGCCAGCAGCGCCGCAAGACAGGGTCTTTACGAGCAGTACTTC | CASSAARQGLYEQYF
TRBJ2-1 | 12 | . | . | TRBV2 | TGTGCCAGCAGGGCAGTTTACAATGAGCAGTTCTTC | CASRAVYNEQFF
TRBJ2-1 | 16 | . | . | TRBV5-1 | TGCGCCAGCAGCTCCGGACTATTCAGCTCCTACAATGAGCAGTTCTTC | CASSSGLFSSYNEQFF
TRBJ1-1 | 13 | . | . | TRBV29-1 | TGCAGCGTCGCAGACAGGCTGAACACTGAAGCTTTCTTT | CSVADRLNTEAFF
TRBJ2-1 | 16 | . | TRBD1 | TRBV28 | TGTGCCAGCAGAGAGGGGGCACGTAGATTTAGCAATGAGCAGTTCTTC | CASREGARRFSNEQFF
TRBJ2-5 | 14 | many | . | TRBV6-6 | TGTGCCAGCAGTTACTCCCAGACTCCGGAGACCCAGTACTTC | CASSYSQTPETQYF
TRBJ2-1 | 16 | . | TRBD1 | TRBV7-6 | TGTGCCAGCAGCTTACGGCCGGGACAGGGAGGTGGTGAGCAGTTCTTC | CASSLRPGQGGGEQFF
TRBJ1-5 | 15 | . | TRBD1 | TRBV28 | TGTGCCACCCGTGAGACAGGGCCGAACAATCAGCCCCAGCATTTT | CATRETGPNNQPQHF
TRBJ2-7 | 16 | once | TRBD2 | TRBV15 | TGTGCCACCAGCAGAGGACGGGTAGCGGGGAGCTACGAGCAGTACTTC | CATSRGRVAGSYEQYF
TRBJ2-7 | 14 | . | . | TRBV6-5 | TGTGCCAGCAAAAACCGGGACAAGTTCTACGAGCAGTACTTC | CASKNRDKFYEQYF
TRBJ2-5 | 15 | . | . | TRBV15 | TGTGCCACCAGCATCGGAGGGAGACGGCAAGAGACCCAGTACTTC | CATSIGGRRQETQYF
TRBJ1-6 | 13 | . | . | TRBV19 | TGTGCCAGTAGTATCGGGGGACGCTCACCCCTCCACTTT | CASSIGGRSPLHF
TRBJ2-5 | 15 | . | TRBD2 | TRBV7-6 | TGTGCCAGCAGCTCGACTAGGTTTAGCGGGGAGACCCAGTACTTC | CASSSTRFSGETQYF
TRBJ1-5 | 14 | . | TRBD1 | TRBV28 | TGTGCCAGCAGTTTAGGACAGGGCAATCAGCCCCAGCATTTT | CASSLGQGNQPQHF
TRBJ2-7 | 16 | . | . | TRBV6-6 | TGTGCCAGCAGTTACTCGGAGGCCACTTCAGGGGACGAGCAGTACTTC | CASSYSEATSGDEQYF
TRBJ2-2 | 15 | . | . | TRBV19 | TGTGCCAGTAGCAGAGACAGAACGAACACCGGGGAGCTGTTTTTT | CASSRDRTNTGELFF
TRBJ2-1 | 14 | . | . | TRBV19 | TGTGCCAGTAGTCCTACGAGCTCCTACAATGAGCAGTTCTTC | CASSPTSSYNEQFF
TRBJ2-3 | 17 | . | TRBD2 | TRBV5-6 | TGTGCCAGCAGCTTGGTGACTAGCGGGGGGAACACAGATACGCAGTATTTT | CASSLVTSGGNTDTQYF
TRBJ2-5 | 13 | . | . | TRBV20-1 | TGCAGTGCTAGTGTGGGCAACCGGGAGACCCAGTACTTC | CSASVGNRETQYF
TRBJ2-1 | 13 | . | . | TRBV19 | TGTGCCAGTAAAGAGCGGTCCTACAATGAGCAGTTCTTC | CASKERSYNEQFF
TRBJ2-1 | 14 | . | TRBD2 | TRBV18 | TGTGCCAGCTCACCACCGGGACTAGCGGGACTACAGTTCTTC | CASSPPGLAGLQFF
TRBJ2-7 | 14 | . | TRBD1 | TRBV19 | TGTGCCAGTAGTAAGGGACAGGGTTTGGACGAGCAGTACTTC | CASSKGQGLDEQYF
TRBJ2-2 | 12 | . | . | TRBV3-1/TRBV3-2 | TGTGCCAGCAGCCAAGAATCCTGGGAGCTGTTTTTT | CASSQESWELFF
TRBJ2-5 | 13 | . | TRBD2 | TRBV7-3 | TGTGCCAGCGGCGCGGGAGCGTCGGAGACCCAGTACTTC | CASGAGASETQYF
TRBJ2-7 | 15 | . | . | TRBV5-4 | TGTGCCAGCAGCCCTGGACAGAATAACTTCTACGAGCAGTACTTC | CASSPGQNNFYEQYF
TRBJ1-1 | 13 | once | TRBD1 | TRBV29-1 | TGCAGCGCCGACAGGGGGCTCCACACTGAAGCTTTCTTT | CSADRGLHTEAFF
TRBJ1-2 | 14 | . | . | TRBV3-1/TRBV3-2 | TGTGCCAGCAGCCAAGATGGGGGCGCCTATGGCTACACCTTC | CASSQDGGAYGYTF
TRBJ1-1 | 15 | . | . | TRBV19 | TGTGCCAGTAGTATAGCAGCCGGGGTCAGGACTGAAGCTTTCTTT | CASSIAAGVRTEAFF
TRBJ1-2 | 15 | . | TRBD1 | TRBV6-2/TRBV6-3 | TGTGCCAGCAGTTACTCTTTGACAGGGCGGTTCGTCTACACCTTC | CASSYSLTGRFVYTF
TRBJ1-3 | 11 | . | . | TRBV11-2 | TGTGCCAGCAGCTTAGGGTCCAGGGCGAATTTT | CASSLGSRANF
TRBJ2-2 | 14 | . | . | TRBV11-3 | TGTGCCAGCAGCTTAGGGAGAAACACCGGGGAGCTGTTTTTT | CASSLGRNTGELFF
TRBJ2-3 | 15 | . | TRBD1 | TRBV6-4 | TGTGCCAGCAGTCAAGGACAGGGCGCGGGGGATACGCAGTATTTT | CASSQGQGAGDTQYF